This T cell receptor beta chain was captured by sequencing in a study of cytomegalovirus exposure and HLA in healthy donors. This PCR relied on a set of 60 Vbeta primers and 13 Jbeta primers. Sequenced by immunoSEQ multiplex PCR; TCRdb stores in-frame clones only, minus some. This table holds about 200,000 clones. Study-wide results and limits: The authors later found HLA-associated TCR beta chains more clonally expanded than equally common others.

Turning to this clone: The antigen is not known.

The germline CDR1 and CDR2 sequences are SGHDN and FVKESK. The CDR3 runs 16 residues. The V gene lost 1 base and the J gene lost 4 bases, with 15 bases spanning the gap. V gene TRBV14 combines with J gene TRBJ2-3, with D possibly matching TRBD2 (5 bases). Sequenced material: PBMCs. The source of this sequence is a boy younger than 18 in good health and CMV-seronegative. The CDR3 region is CASSQVAGTFPDTQYF. DNA of the CDR3: TGTGCCAGCAGCCAAGTCGCGGGTACGTTCCCAGATACGCAGTATTTT.